This T cell receptor (beta chain) was recovered during a study of cytomegalovirus exposure and HLA in healthy donors (dated by TCRdb to 2017 to 2019). For the study in its entirety: An earlier analysis of 587 of the donors reported under 300 Gb of sequence data and 100 million to 120 million unique TCR beta sequences obtained from about 170 million T cells. Roughly 290 gigabases of sequencing data and around 90 million unique TCR sequences made up an early release that covered around 640 HLA-typed donors. The genetic ancestry cluster associated with self-reported Caucasian donors included 80% to 90% of the roughly 400 genotyped donors. The study aimed to test whether signatures of past pathogen exposure could be identified by cataloging public T cell receptors. Using immunosequencing, the study profiled T cell repertoires from 500 to 800 subjects and related those repertoires to cytomegalovirus serostatus. Along with the roughly 670-subject first cohort, a separate validation cohort of over a hundred different subjects was used. To predict cytomegalovirus infection status, the study brought together high-throughput TCR immunosequencing, statistical association of individual TCRs with disease status, and machine learning. A later analysis re-analyzed previously published TCR beta repertoires from 500 to 700 donors and added high-resolution HLA genotyping to study TCR occurrence patterns. Rather than drawing on any new phenotypic data, the later analysis identified candidate immune exposures from TCR beta sequences and the way those sequences occurred across donors. An earlier analysis of around 580 of the donors used high-throughput TCR beta sequencing to judge whether each TCR beta V gene segment behaved as functional or pseudogenic. Donor age, sex, ethnicity and CMV serostatus were compiled alongside the repertoire data. In a later genetic analysis, genome-wide SNP genotypes for about three fifths of the roughly 670 donors were used, and that subset was treated as a discovery cohort. All discovery cohort repertoires had been generated using a single sequencing platform. Both class I and class II loci were covered by HLA typing, at four-digit resolution. Typing coverage varied by locus: roughly 629-640 donors for A, B, C, DRB1 and DQB1; 500 to 550 for DQA1; about 590 for DPA1; under 490 for DPB1. About five DR-DQ haplotypes were handled as single units for association and clustering, since linkage in the cohort was strong. Among some 410 genotyped donors of the cohort, an average of approximately 230,000 unique TCR beta nucleotide sequences were sequenced per donor, around 18% of them non-productive. General findings and caveats noted by the study authors: Assigning TCR associations to individual alleles was difficult when HLA alleles, especially DR and DQ, strongly co-occurred. A cluster of highly shared sequence variants was judged likely to represent a technical artifact of the sequencing pipeline. In an earlier analysis of some 500 of the donors, most TCR beta V segments were observed in productive rearrangements about 87% or about 30% of the time, broadly matching IMGT annotations. A later analysis associated about 17,000 TCR beta sequences with specific HLA alleles at a false discovery rate of 0.05. It was suggested by the authors that the approach could potentially be generalized to other disease states and immunological phenotypes. The study gave a list of 150 to 200 TCR beta chains associated with cytomegalovirus. Compared with equally common non-associated chains, HLA-associated TCR beta chains in a later analysis were more clonally expanded and had lower generation probabilities. For the cohort, immune exposure information was limited to CMV serostatus. Most CMV-associated TCR beta chains appeared to be HLA-restricted in a later analysis, and the HLA associations seemed to be driven largely by CMV exposure. V-gene and J-gene trimming of TCR beta chains was associated with a missense DCLRE1C variant in a later genetic analysis, and the association was replicated in an independent cohort. According to a later analysis, parvovirus B19, influenza, CMV and Epstein-Barr virus appeared linked to several top co-occurrence clusters. In a later genetic analysis, fewer N-insertions in productive TCRs were reported among donors in an Asian-associated ancestry cluster than the roughly 640-donor mean. This cohort had only TCR beta chains sequenced, and the lack of alpha or paired-chain data limited which features could be detected. The classifier was reported to diagnose cytomegalovirus status with high specificity and sensitivity in both the original and validation cohorts. In vitro tests confirmed that a few of the cytomegalovirus-associated TCR beta chains recognize cytomegalovirus antigens. Sequencing depth was assumed to be roughly uniform across donors in the presence/absence analyses, though that assumption may not hold. Because counts were too low, some 17 rarely observed V segments, including chromosome 9 orphons, were excluded from the earlier analysis of 587 of the donors. Correlated functional status among segregating V segments might be attributable to linkage disequilibrium, but an unknown experimental factor could not be ruled out. A later analysis found that TCR association rates varied across HLA loci, with DRB1 alleles showing the most associated TCRs and HLA-C alleles the fewest. Because the 87-base-pair reads could not distinguish some IMGT-functional V segments, including TRBV6-2 and TRBV6-3, those segments were excluded. A further reported finding was that TCR beta sequences accurately predicted the HLA-A and HLA-B alleles for most subjects in the first cohort. While some public TCRs were present in many individuals, most TCR sequences turned up only very rarely across donors. Because HLA typing was unavailable for some donors at each locus, only the typed subset was used in association tests.

In total, roughly 670 healthy bone marrow donors made up the cohort. At the time of sampling, every cohort member was nominally healthy, though immune exposures that went unrecorded were likely present. The donor tested CMV seropositive, placing the donor among the 289 seropositive members of the cohort. A peripheral blood sample was provided by each donor, and peripheral blood mononuclear cells were used for TCR beta sequencing. The Qiagen DNeasy Blood Extraction Kit was used to extract genomic DNA from the blood cell samples. The germline V gene provides CDR1 SNHLY and CDR2 FYNNEI. The CDR3 numbers 14 residues from cysteine through phenylalanine. The entry retains the CDR3 DNA only, 42 bases that are in frame from base 1. V has 6 bases trimmed and J has 3 bases trimmed; junction bases matching no gene number 2. There are a few counts of this clone. It has no known antigen specificity. Base qualities are not at hand, and no much larger clone is one base apart.

The method was the immunoSEQ multiplex PCR assay. For the multiplex PCR, a mixture combining 60 forward primers for TCR Vbeta segments and 13 reverse primers for TCR Jbeta segments was used. The CDR3 region of rearranged TCR beta genes was amplified from genomic DNA by a multiplex PCR assay. The amplified TCR beta libraries were sequenced on the Illumina HiSeq System as 87-base-pair reads. Per the original workflow: A later analysis counted about 80 million unique TCR beta chains across the 690 or so repertoires, and about 10 million of these chains were shared by at least two donors. Raw reads were error-corrected and collapsed into unique sequences by a nearest-neighbor algorithm in which closely related sequences were merged to remove PCR and sequencing errors. To assign V, D and J gene segments, CDR3 sequences were aligned to IMGT reference sequences. For a sequence to be retained, a match of at least six nucleotides to both a V gene segment and a J gene segment was required. Rearrangements were called productive when the CDR3 lacked stop codons and stayed in frame with V and J; all others were non-productive. Following IMGT convention, CDR3 was defined as the stretch from the second conserved V-encoded cysteine to the conserved J-encoded phenylalanine. In an earlier analysis of approximately 500 of the donors, sequences lacking an unambiguous match to a single V gene segment were excluded. An earlier analysis of 587 of the donors called V segments functional above 56.7% productive rearrangements and segregating when the between-donor standard deviation exceeded 5%. A statistical classification framework was developed to diagnose cytomegalovirus status using the catalog of TCR beta chain sequences. A later analysis assigned V and J genes by comparing TCR nucleotide sequences with IMGT/GENE-DB human TR gene sequences. Using the TCRdist pipeline, a later analysis assigned CDR3 sequences along with most-parsimonious VDJ recombination scenarios. In a later analysis, each TCR beta chain was defined by its CDR3 amino acid sequence together with its V-gene family, and reads without a unique V-gene family were excluded. A later analysis removed several hundred highly shared, low-generation-probability nucleotide sequences to deal with suspected cross-contamination and a sequencing artifact. A later analysis calculated a clonal expansion index for each public chain from normalized within-repertoire ranks of inferred template counts. In a later analysis, generation probabilities were computed using a VDJ recombination model fitted to out-of-frame rearrangements, and the results were checked against IGoR. A later analysis scored TCR-TCR, TCR-HLA and TCR-CMV co-occurrence with hypergeometric tests, applying a repertoire-size bias correction to TCR pairs. A later analysis estimated false discovery rates by permuting HLA or CMV assignments 20 times. In a later analysis, co-occurring TCRs were grouped using DBSCAN, and TCRdist sequence similarity was added for clustering within HLA-allele-positive subsets. Repertoires with fewer than 30,000 or more than 120,000 public chains were left out of co-occurrence clustering, as were four to six repertoires with anomalous nucleotide sharing. This is the immuneACCESS table as TCRdb keeps it, with only in-frame sequences that have V and J called. A part of the clones is gone; compared with another copy, unresolved V genes explain less than half, and the rest is unexplained. Clonal size and the V and J genes are those of that table, whereas D and trimming came from the DNA. The table for this sample lists approximately 150,000 clones; approximately 79% of them were counted only once. The leading ten clones occupy 5% to 7% of the sample.

The rearrangement combines TRBV2 with TRBJ1-4; TRBD1 aligns with 9 central bases. The sample comprised PBMCs. This clonotype was obtained from a man aged 40-49 years in good health and CMV-seropositive. The DNA sequence follows: TGTGCCAGCAGCCGGACAGGGGCTAATGAAAAACTGTTTTTT. This encodes CASSRTGANEKLFF.